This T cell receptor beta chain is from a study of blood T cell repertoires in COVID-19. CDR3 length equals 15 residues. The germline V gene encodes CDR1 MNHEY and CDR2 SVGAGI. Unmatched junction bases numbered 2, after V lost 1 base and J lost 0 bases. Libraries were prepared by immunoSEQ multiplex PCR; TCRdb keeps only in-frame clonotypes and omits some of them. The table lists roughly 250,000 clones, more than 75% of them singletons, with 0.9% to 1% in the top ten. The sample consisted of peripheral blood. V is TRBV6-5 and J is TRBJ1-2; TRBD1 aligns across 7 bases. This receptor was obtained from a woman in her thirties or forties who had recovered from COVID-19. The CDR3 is CASSYFRGTNYGYTF. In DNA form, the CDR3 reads TGTGCCAGCAGTTACTTCAGGGGGACTAACTATGGCTACACCTTC.